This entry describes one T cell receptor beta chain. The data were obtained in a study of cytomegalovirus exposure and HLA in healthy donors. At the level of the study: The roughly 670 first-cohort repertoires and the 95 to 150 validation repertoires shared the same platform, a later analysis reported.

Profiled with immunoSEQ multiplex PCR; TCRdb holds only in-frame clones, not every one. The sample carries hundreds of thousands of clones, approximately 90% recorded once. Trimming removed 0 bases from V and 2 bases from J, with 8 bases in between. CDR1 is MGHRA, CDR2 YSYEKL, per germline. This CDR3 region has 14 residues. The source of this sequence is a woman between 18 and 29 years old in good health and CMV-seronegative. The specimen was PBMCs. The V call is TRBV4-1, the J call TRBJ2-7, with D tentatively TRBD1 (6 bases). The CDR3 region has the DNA TGCGCCAGCAGCCAAGAGTCAGGGGCCTACGAGCAGTACTTC. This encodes CASSQESGAYEQYF.